One sample yielded the 19 T cell receptor beta chains listed below, sequenced in a study of blood T cell repertoires in COVID-19. Sequenced by immunoSEQ multiplex PCR; TCRdb stores in-frame clones only, minus some. The sample includes approximately 14,000 clones, 85% to 90% of them seen just once. Sequencing was performed on peripheral blood. Receptors originate from a woman in her 70s in a cohort sampled during active or convalescent COVID-19.

The chain carries TRBV27 and TRBJ1-1, with 8 bases identical to TRBD1. Germline CDR1 and CDR2: MNHEY and SMNVEV (reference sequence). V shed 0 bases and J 5 bases; nucleotides not matched to a gene: 5. The CDR3 length is 15 residues. The CDR3 coding sequence is TGTGCCAGCAGTTTATCTTGGACAGGGCGAACTGAAGCTTTCTTT. Its protein product is CASSLSWTGRTEAFF.

Only a few counts were recorded for this clone. The V and J genes are TRBV7-7 and TRBJ2-2; the match to TRBD1 covers 10 bases. The junction had 7 bases not matched to a gene; V was cut back by 5 bases and J by 4 bases. The CDR3 sequence is 16 residues long. Germline CDR1 reads SSHAT; CDR2 reads FNYEAQ (reference sequence). CDR3: CASSMMTGGFTGELFF. The CDR3 DNA sequence: TGTGCCAGCAGCATGATGACAGGGGGCTTCACCGGGGAGCTGTTTTTT.

The rearrangement uses TRBV27 and TRBJ2-7; TRBD2 is a possible D gene (6 bases). The CDR3 length is 13 residues. Deletions cut 6 bases from V and 2 bases from J, with 11 bases between. From germline, CDR1 is MNHEY and CDR2 SMNVEV (reference sequence). The CDR3 nucleotides are TGTGCCAGCAGCCGGGACTCCACCTACGAGCAGTACTTC. Translation: CASSRDSTYEQYF.

This clone has a single count. V usage is TRBV16 and J usage is TRBJ2-5, with 7 positions matching TRBD1. Germline-derived CDR1 and CDR2 are KGHSY and FQNENV. J lost 2 bases, V lost 4 bases, and 4 bases had no gene match. The CDR3 runs 14 residues. CDR3 sequence (DNA): TGTGCCAGCAGCCCCCAGGGGGAGCAAGAGACCCAGTACTTC. This gives the protein CASSPQGEQETQYF.

The chain links TRBV5-1 to TRBJ1-2, with TRBD1 identical over 8 bases. Germline trimming cut 0 bases from V and 5 bases from J; bases unmatched to any gene: 9. The CDR3 length is 16 residues. The germline V gene encodes CDR1 SGHRS and CDR2 YFSETQ. CDR3 sequence: CASSLGAQGAGYGYTF. The CDR3 DNA reads as TGCGCCAGCAGCTTGGGGGCCCAGGGGGCTGGATATGGCTACACCTTC.

V and J are TRBV4-3 and TRBJ2-6, with TRBD2 matching over 14 bases. V lost 4 bases, J lost 0 bases, and 8 bases stayed unmatched. Germline CDR1 LGHNA, CDR2 YSLEER. CDR3 size: 20 residues. CDR3 residues: CASSRGTSGGYSSGANVLTF. CDR3 coding DNA: TGCGCCAGCAGCCGGGGGACTAGCGGGGGCTATAGCTCTGGGGCCAACGTCCTGACTTTC.

This chain uses TRBV5-4 with TRBJ2-5; 7 bases fit TRBD1. Unmatched junction bases numbered 4, after V lost 1 base and J lost 4 bases. The CDR3 totals 14 residues. Germline assignment: CDR1 SGHNT and CDR2 YYREEE (reference sequence). The CDR3 region is CASSLRGPGETQYF. CDR3 DNA: TGTGCCAGCAGCTTGAGGGGGCCTGGAGAGACCCAGTACTTC.

This clone was observed a handful of times. The genes are TRBV4-3 and TRBJ2-1; TRBD1 might be the D (5 bases). Trimming took off 4 bases at V and 13 bases at J, with 23 bases between the two ends. Germline loops: CDR1 LGHNA, CDR2 YSLEER. The CDR3 has 15 amino acids. Here the CDR3 reads CASSLTSQPDNNQFF. CDR3 DNA sequence: TGCGCCAGCAGCCTTACTTCACAGCCGGACAACAATCAGTTCTTC.

The V call is TRBV5-4, the J call TRBJ2-3; perhaps TRBD2 as D (5 bases). Looked up from germline, CDR1 is SGHNT and CDR2 is YYREEE (reference sequence). The CDR3 spans 16 residues. V was cut by 0 bases and J by 5 bases, with 16 bases left in between. In nucleotides, the CDR3 is TGTGCCAGCAGCTTGGTAGGGCAGACGGGAAAAGATACGCAGTATTTT. This gives the protein CASSLVGQTGKDTQYF.

This clone was counted only a few times. The rearrangement joins TRBV19 to TRBJ1-1, with TRBD1 matching over 8 bases. Germline-derived CDR1 and CDR2 are LNHDA and SQIVND (reference sequence). This CDR3 has 13 residues. V lost 4 bases, J lost 8 bases, and 6 bases stayed unmatched. Written as DNA, the CDR3 is TGTGCCAGTAGTACATGGACAGGGAAGGAAGCTTTCTTT. Translation gives CASSTWTGKEAFF. The variable domain in full, completed from reference TRBV19 and TRBJ1-1, reads DGGITQSPKYLFRKEGQNVTLSCEQNLNHDAMYWYRQDPGQGLRLIYYSQIVNDFQKGDIAEGYSVSREKKESFPLTVTSAQKNPTAFYLCASSTWTGKEAFFGQGTRLTVV.

The chain employs TRBV30 and TRBJ2-2; the D gene is possibly TRBD1 (5 bases). Germline-derived CDR1 and CDR2 are GTSNPN and SVGIG (reference sequence). Deletions cut 1 base from V and 6 bases from J, with 12 bases between. CDR3 length: 14 residues. CDR3 DNA sequence: TGTGCCTGGAGTGAAGGGGCGACGGCCGGGGAGCTGTTTTTT. Residues: CAWSEGATAGELFF. Looking up the rest from reference TRBV30 and TRBJ2-2 gives the full variable domain: SQTIHQWPATLVQPVGSPLSLECTVEGTSNPNLYWYRQAAGRGLQLLFYSVGIGQISSEVPQNLSASRPQDRQFILSSKKLLLSDSGFYLCAWSEGATAGELFFGEGSRLTVL.

V usage is TRBV30 and J usage is TRBJ1-1; TRBD1 matches 7 bases. The CDR3 has 13 amino acids. Germline assignment: CDR1 GTSNPN and CDR2 SVGIG (reference sequence). The J segment lost 7 bases and the V segment lost 3 bases, leaving 8 bases of the junction unmatched. The DNA for the CDR3 is TGTGCCTGGAGCCTGGGACAGAGGGGTGAAGCTTTCTTT. Its translation: CAWSLGQRGEAFF.

V gene TRBV3-1 (or the pseudogene TRBV3-2) combines with J gene TRBJ2-7; 12 nucleotides match TRBD1. This CDR3 has 15 amino acids. V trimming: 6 bases; J trimming: 2 bases; junction bases outside the gene matches: 5. Looked up from germline, CDR1 is LGHDT and CDR2 is YNNKEL (reference sequence). CDR3 DNA sequence: TGTGCCAGCAGACGCGGGACAGGGGGCACCTACGAGCAGTACTTC. It translates to CASRRGTGGTYEQYF.

The genes are TRBV11-2 and TRBJ2-5; perhaps TRBD1 as D (6 bases). Per germline, CDR1 SGHAT and CDR2 FQNNGV. Trimming cost V 0 bases and J 0 bases, with 11 bases left between them. The CDR3 runs to 16 residues. CDR3 sequence (DNA): TGTGCCAGCAGCTTAGAAGGGACACGAAACCAAGAGACCCAGTACTTC. This encodes CASSLEGTRNQETQYF.

The V and J genes are TRBV3-1 (or the pseudogene TRBV3-2) and TRBJ2-2; D is perhaps TRBD2 (6 bases). This CDR3 comprises 15 residues. The germline V gene encodes CDR1 LGHDT and CDR2 YNNKEL (reference sequence). Trimming left V 2 bases short and J 7 bases short, with 14 bases between. CDR3 in DNA: TGTGCCAGCAGCCAACTTGTTCAGGGACTCGGGGAGCTGTTTTTT. This encodes CASSQLVQGLGELFF.

This chain connects TRBV19 to TRBJ1-1; D not resolved. Germline CDR1 is LNHDA and CDR2 is SQIVND (reference sequence). The ends were cut back, 2 bases at V and 5 bases at J, with 12 bases in the middle. CDR3 length: 14 amino acids. The CDR3 DNA reads as TGTGCCAGTAGTATAAGCAGAGGAGGGACTGAAGCTTTCTTT. Its translation is CASSISRGGTEAFF.

The rearrangement uses TRBV18 and TRBJ1-3; D unresolved. This CDR3 is 14 amino acids long. Trimming stripped 3 bases from V and 10 bases from J, with 16 bases between. CDR1 KGHSH and CDR2 LQKENI come from the germline V gene. CDR3 sequence (DNA): TGTGCCAGCTCACCTAGCCTATACGGAGGGACCATATATTTT. This sequence encodes CASSPSLYGGTIYF.

This chain connects TRBV4-2 to TRBJ1-2, with TRBD1 matching 11 bases. V was clipped by 0 bases and J by 4 bases; unmatched bases: 4. The CDR3 extends over 16 amino acids. Germline V gene data show CDR1 as LGHNA and CDR2 as YNFKEQ. The CDR3 protein is CASSQDGTGGSYGYTF. The CDR3 DNA follows: TGTGCCAGCAGCCAAGATGGGACAGGGGGTAGCTATGGCTACACCTTC.

V usage is TRBV7-2 and J usage is TRBJ2-1; 12 nucleotides match TRBD2. V shed 1 base and J 7 bases; nucleotides not matched to a gene: 2. The CDR3 is 15 residues long. Germline V gene sequence: CDR1 SGHTA, CDR2 FQGNSA. CDR3 residues: CASSLELAGGNEQFF. In DNA form, the CDR3 reads TGTGCCAGCAGCTTAGAACTAGCGGGGGGAAATGAGCAGTTCTTC.